The clone carrying this TCR beta chain was detected ten times or more. Its antigen is undetermined. Library construction for TCR beta used iRepertoire HTBI primers and Arm-PCR of CDR3 regions. TCRdb re-derived calls from the multiplex PCR reads in MiXCR, one entry per CDR3 protein. The sample contains 450,000 to 600,000 distinct CDR3 sequences, 15% to 20% of which appear only once. Described time point: newly diagnosed GD, antithyroid drugs for less than 3 months. Construction of the TCR library relied on RNA isolated from PBMCs. This entry is derived from a study of regulatory T cells in long-lasting Graves disease. Study at large: Under 3 months of antithyroid drugs had been taken by newly diagnosed Graves' patients.

The CDR3 has 15 amino acids. Per the germline V gene, CDR1 is DFQATT and CDR2 is SNEGSKA (reference sequence). The V gene lost 4 bases and the J gene lost 5 bases, with 20 bases spanning the gap. Overall study results and limits: Persistent cases favored TRBV28, TRBJ1-2 and TRBJ2-5.

These data were likewise used in another study, on T cells in Graves' hyperthyroidism and ophthalmopathy. That work states: TCR CDR3 underwent first-round RT-PCR with the HTBI primer set. The model anticipated ophthalmopathy a median about six months pre-onset.

The material was peripheral blood mononuclear cells (PBMCs), obtained at new diagnosis, from a patient treated with antithyroid drugs. The sequence derives from a man aged 35-49 years with Graves disease. The chain uses TRBV20-1 and TRBJ1-1, with D perhaps TRBD1 (5 bases). The DNA for the CDR3 is TGCAGTGCTACCGGGGTTCGGGGACGGGAGACTGAAGCTTTCTTT. Translation gives CSATGVRGRETEAFF.